This T cell receptor (beta chain) was captured in a study of T-cell reconstitution after alpha-beta-depleted transplantation in children. Whole-study results and caveats: Certain patients had high TCRbeta diversity at day 60, and it came from recipient T cells and thymic progenitors that survived. Fresh T-cell production supplied most of the T-cell counts and diversity seen one year after transplant.

As for this clonotype: Its antigen is still unknown.

Germline trimming cut 7 bases from V and 2 bases from J; bases unmatched to any gene: 6. The CDR3 totals 14 residues. CDR1 and CDR2 (germline): MNHEY, SVGEGT. Construction of the TCRbeta library involved unique molecular identifiers. TCRdb re-derived calls from the PCR reads in MiXCR, one entry per CDR3 protein. The sample has 700,000 to 950,000 distinct CDR3 sequences; 15% to 20% are singletons. The V call is TRBV6-2 or TRBV6-3, the J call TRBJ2-3, with TRBD1 identical over 7 bases. This material consisted of PBMCs, mostly from graft donor cells, taken 360 days after TCRalphabeta/CD19-depleted stem cell transplant. This TCR derives from a male patient between 5 and 17 years old who had a stem cell transplant for acute lymphoblastic leukemia, so the T cells may come from the graft donor. The CDR3: CASITGDNTDTQYF. The CDR3 nucleotides are TGTGCCAGCATTACAGGGGATAACACAGATACGCAGTATTTT.